This T cell receptor beta chain was recovered during a study of T-cell memory formation after mild COVID-19. Study conclusions and caveats: There were some responding clones in pre-infection memory, which suggested that cross-reactive memory had joined. CD4/CD8 balance characterized clones contracting day 15 to 85, and CD4+ skew characterized later expanders.

Employing constant-segment primers, 5'RACE generated TCR alpha and TCR beta cDNA libraries bearing sample barcodes and UMIs. TCRdb re-called the 5' RACE reads through MiXCR, storing one row per CDR3 protein. The sample yields about 430,000 distinct CDR3 sequences, 20% to 30% seen once. This clonotype was observed a few times. Its specificity is unknown. This CDR3 has 14 residues. Trimming cost V 7 bases and J 4 bases, with 17 bases left between them. Germline CDR1 reads SQVTM; CDR2 reads ANQGSEA. This sequence joins TRBV29-1 and TRBJ1-5, with D possibly matching TRBD1 (6 bases). This sequence was found in an adult woman who had mild COVID-19 (a few samples of this study predate the infection). Cell type and time point are not known. Source material: PBMCs or a T cell subset sorted from them (not recorded which). The CDR3 coding sequence is TGCAGCGCAATCGTACAGGGACGGAATCAGCCCCAGCATTTT. As protein: CSAIVQGRNQPQHF.